The 13 T cell receptor beta chains presented below share a single source sample, sequenced in a study of blood T cell repertoires in COVID-19. The data were produced by immunoSEQ multiplex PCR, yet TCRdb's version contains in-frame clones alone and is incomplete. Of hundreds of thousands of clones detected, more than 75% appear once; the ten largest clones hold 1.5% to 2%. Sequencing used PBMCs or T cells enriched from blood (not recorded which). These receptors all come from a woman aged 45-59 years who had recovered from COVID-19.

V usage is TRBV24-1 and J usage is TRBJ1-2; 10 bases fit TRBD1. This CDR3 has 13 amino acids. Losses at the gene ends were 5 bases for V and 7 bases for J; bases not matched to a gene: 3. Germline values: CDR1 KGHDR, CDR2 SFDVKD. As DNA, the CDR3 is TGTGCCACCAGTGCTGGGACAGGGGTTGGCTACACCTTC. Its translation is CATSAGTGVGYTF.

The J gene is TRBJ2-2, the V gene TRBV11-2, with TRBD1 as a possible D gene (5 bases). The ends were cut back, 1 base at V and 3 bases at J, with 9 bases in the middle. The CDR3 runs to 15 residues. Looked up from germline, CDR1 is SGHAT and CDR2 is FQNNGV. CDR3 in amino acids: CASSLVTGYTGELFF. The CDR3 DNA sequence: TGTGCCAGCAGCTTAGTTACAGGTTACACCGGGGAGCTGTTTTTT.

CDR3 bases: TGCGCCAGCAGCCAAGACGGACCCCTCGGGGCAGATACGCAGTATTTT. Its protein product is CASSQDGPLGADTQYF. The chain recombines TRBV5-1 with TRBJ2-3; tentatively, D is TRBD2 (5 bases). Germline V lookup: CDR1 SGHRS, CDR2 YFSETQ. Trimming took 4 bases from V and 4 from J, leaving 19 bases between them. This CDR3 comprises 16 residues.

The V and J genes are TRBV5-1 and TRBJ1-3; D not resolved. V was cut by 5 bases and J by 2 bases, with 14 bases left in between. Germline V gene sequence: CDR1 SGHRS, CDR2 YFSETQ. CDR3 length: 15 amino acids. Written as DNA, the CDR3 is TGCGCCAGCAGTCCGGGGTCCCCAACTGGAAACACCATATATTTT. Translation: CASSPGSPTGNTIYF.

The chain is built from TRBV28 and TRBJ1-2, with TRBD1 matching 9 bases. Germline V lookup: CDR1 MDHEN, CDR2 SYDVKM. CDR3 length: 13 amino acids. The J segment lost 4 bases and the V segment lost 10 bases, leaving 7 bases of the junction unmatched. CDR3 protein: CATTGGLLYGYTF. The DNA of the CDR3 is TGTGCCACCACAGGGGGCCTCCTCTATGGCTACACCTTC.

Note on this clone: Other DNA sequences within the sample encode an identical CDR3. The J gene is TRBJ1-1, the V gene TRBV18; D is unclear. This CDR3 region has 13 residues. Trimming removed 3 bases from V and 1 base from J, with 6 bases in between. The V gene's germline CDR1 is KGHSH and CDR2 LQKENI. CDR3 region: CASSPSGNTEAFF. The CDR3, as DNA: TGTGCCAGCTCACCTTCCGGGAACACTGAAGCTTTCTTT.

The V call is TRBV19, the J call TRBJ1-2; TRBD1 might be the D (5 bases). V lost 6 bases to trimming and J lost 2 bases, with 13 bases between them. The CDR3 is made up of 14 amino acids. CDR1 LNHDA and CDR2 SQIVND come from the germline V gene (reference sequence). The CDR3 DNA sequence: TGTGCCAGTAGCGCTTCGACAGCCAACTATGGCTACACCTTC. Translation gives CASSASTANYGYTF.

V gene TRBV24-1 combines with J gene TRBJ1-2; TRBD1 matches at 10 bases. The CDR3 length is 14 residues. V gave up 9 bases and J gave up 4 bases; unmatched junction bases: 7. The germline V gene has CDR1 KGHDR and CDR2 SFDVKD. CDR3 loop: CATDRQGAGYGYTF. In DNA form, the CDR3 reads TGTGCCACCGACAGACAGGGGGCAGGCTATGGCTACACCTTC.

The chain is built from TRBV3-1 (or the pseudogene TRBV3-2) and TRBJ2-1; D is undetermined. V was clipped by 0 bases and J by 15 bases, with 6 bases between them. Germline-derived CDR1 and CDR2 are LGHDT and YNNKEL (reference sequence). This CDR3 comprises 10 residues. CDR3 in DNA: TGTGCCAGCAGCCAAGAAAAACTGTTCTTC. Translating gives CASSQEKLFF.

This chain uses TRBV6-2 or TRBV6-3 with TRBJ2-7; unclear D gene. The germline V gene encodes CDR1 MNHEY and CDR2 SVGEGT. This CDR3 is 14 amino acids long. Trimming shortened V by 4 bases and J by 5 bases, and 15 bases separated the two germline ends. The chain's CDR3 is CASSSPPMRHEQYF. The CDR3 DNA sequence: TGTGCCAGCAGTTCCCCACCCATGCGGCACGAGCAGTACTTC.

The V gene is TRBV4-2, the J gene TRBJ1-4; D remains ambiguous. CDR1 and CDR2 (germline): LGHNA, YNFKEQ. CDR3 length: 15 residues. V was clipped by 4 bases and J by 7 bases, with 16 bases between them. CDR3 region: CASSLYTYLSEKLFF. The DNA of the CDR3 is TGTGCCAGCAGCCTATATACCTACCTGTCTGAAAAACTGTTTTTT.

The chain recombines TRBV4-1 with TRBJ2-4; tentatively, D is TRBD2 (6 bases). CDR1 MGHRA and CDR2 YSYEKL come from the germline V gene. This CDR3 contains 16 residues. V lost 5 bases, J lost 1 base, and 15 bases lay in between. The CDR3 loop is CASSTRARGAKNIQYF. CDR3 DNA sequence: TGCGCCAGCAGCACGAGGGCCCGGGGGGCCAAAAACATTCAGTACTTC.

The chain joins TRBV9 to TRBJ1-4; 10 bases map to TRBD1. The germline V gene has CDR1 SGDLS and CDR2 YYNGEE. CDR3 length: 15 amino acids. Trimming took 2 bases from V and 7 from J; bases not matched to a gene: 5. The CDR3 coding sequence is TGTGCCAGCAGCGTCGGGACAGGGGATGGTGAAAAACTGTTTTTT. Its protein is CASSVGTGDGEKLFF.